Listed below are T cell receptor beta chains from one sample, sequenced in a study of blood T cell repertoires in COVID-19. The method was immunoSEQ multiplex PCR; TCRdb's version includes in-frame clones alone and lacks a portion of them. The table includes over 350,000 clones, more than 85% detected once. Sequenced input: PBMCs or T cells enriched from blood (not recorded which). These receptors were taken from a woman in her thirties or forties who had been exposed to COVID-19. Both conserved end residues are part of each CDR3. D genes are given only for firm matches. A clone size is listed for some rows: how often the clone was seen (once, few, many), or a class if it is expanded.

D gene: TRBD2; clone size: NA; J gene: TRBJ2-5; V gene: TRBV7-3; CDR3 protein: CASSIGLAEHQETQYF; CDR3 DNA: TGTGCCAGCAGCATCGGACTAGCGGAACACCAAGAGACCCAGTACTTC
D gene: NA; clone size: NA; J gene: TRBJ1-2; V gene: TRBV5-1; CDR3 protein: CASSLGAVYGYTF; CDR3 DNA: TGCGCCAGCAGCTTGGGAGCCGTCTATGGCTACACCTTC
D gene: NA; clone size: NA; J gene: TRBJ1-5; V gene: TRBV29-1; CDR3 protein: CSVGFSRDQPQHF; CDR3 DNA: TGCAGCGTTGGCTTTTCGAGGGATCAGCCCCAGCATTTT
D gene: NA; clone size: NA; J gene: TRBJ1-1; V gene: TRBV15; CDR3 protein: CATSGYRDTEAFF; CDR3 DNA: TGTGCCACCAGCGGATACAGGGACACTGAAGCTTTCTTT
D gene: NA; clone size: once; J gene: TRBJ2-7; V gene: TRBV9; CDR3 protein: CASSVGAGVSYEQYF; CDR3 DNA: TGTGCCAGCAGCGTAGGAGCGGGCGTCTCCTACGAGCAGTACTTC
D gene: NA; clone size: NA; J gene: TRBJ2-7; V gene: TRBV6-2/TRBV6-3; CDR3 protein: CASSPHFGGYEQYF; CDR3 DNA: TGTGCCAGCAGTCCCCACTTCGGAGGGTACGAGCAGTACTTC
D gene: TRBD1; clone size: NA; J gene: TRBJ1-6; V gene: TRBV9; CDR3 protein: CASSVGQGNSPLHF; CDR3 DNA: TGTGCCAGCAGCGTCGGACAGGGTAATTCACCCCTCCACTTT
D gene: TRBD2; clone size: NA; J gene: TRBJ2-7; V gene: TRBV6-1; CDR3 protein: CASSELAGGEEQYF; CDR3 DNA: TGTGCCAGCAGTGAACTAGCGGGAGGTGAAGAGCAGTACTTC
D gene: TRBD1; clone size: NA; J gene: TRBJ2-7; V gene: TRBV2; CDR3 protein: CASSERDRGNEQYF; CDR3 DNA: TGTGCCAGCAGTGAGAGGGACAGGGGAAACGAGCAGTACTTC
D gene: TRBD2; clone size: NA; J gene: TRBJ2-7; V gene: TRBV19; CDR3 protein: CASSIGTSGYEQYF; CDR3 DNA: TGTGCCAGTAGTATTGGGACTAGCGGATACGAGCAGTACTTC
D gene: NA; clone size: NA; J gene: TRBJ1-1; V gene: TRBV29-1; CDR3 protein: CSVSGTEAFF; CDR3 DNA: TGCAGCGTAAGCGGGACGGAAGCTTTCTTT
D gene: NA; clone size: NA; J gene: TRBJ1-2; V gene: TRBV5-4; CDR3 protein: CASSYRDTNRGYTF; CDR3 DNA: TGTGCCAGCAGCTACCGGGACACTAATCGGGGCTACACCTTC
D gene: NA; clone size: NA; J gene: TRBJ1-1; V gene: TRBV10-3; CDR3 protein: CAISESWAENTEAFF; CDR3 DNA: TGTGCCATCAGTGAGTCTTGGGCAGAGAACACTGAAGCTTTCTTT
D gene: NA; clone size: NA; J gene: TRBJ1-2; V gene: TRBV29-1; CDR3 protein: CSAKDTDYGYTF; CDR3 DNA: TGCAGCGCCAAAGACACGGACTATGGCTACACCTTC
D gene: NA; clone size: NA; J gene: TRBJ1-1; V gene: TRBV30; CDR3 protein: CAWSGRGGTEAFF; CDR3 DNA: TGTGCCTGGAGCGGCAGGGGAGGGACTGAAGCTTTCTTT
D gene: NA; clone size: NA; J gene: TRBJ1-1; V gene: TRBV11-3; CDR3 protein: CASSYGGNTEAFF; CDR3 DNA: TGTGCCAGCAGCTACGGGGGGAACACTGAAGCTTTCTTT
D gene: TRBD1; clone size: NA; J gene: TRBJ1-1; V gene: TRBV6-5; CDR3 protein: CASSSGGTGDTEAFF; CDR3 DNA: TGTGCCAGCAGCTCCGGTGGGACAGGGGATACTGAAGCTTTCTTT
D gene: TRBD1; clone size: NA; J gene: TRBJ1-1; V gene: TRBV18; CDR3 protein: CASSPRQGKGNTEAFF; CDR3 DNA: TGTGCCAGCTCACCCCGACAGGGAAAGGGGAACACTGAAGCTTTCTTT
D gene: TRBD1; clone size: NA; J gene: TRBJ1-2; V gene: TRBV3-1/TRBV3-2; CDR3 protein: CASSQEAGQGGGWDGYTF; CDR3 DNA: TGTGCCAGCAGCCAAGAAGCGGGACAGGGAGGCGGCTGGGATGGCTACACCTTC
D gene: TRBD1; clone size: NA; J gene: TRBJ2-4; V gene: TRBV7-9; CDR3 protein: CASSLGAGGKNIQYF; CDR3 DNA: TGTGCCAGCAGCTTAGGGGCAGGGGGCAAAAACATTCAGTACTTC
D gene: NA; clone size: NA; J gene: TRBJ1-2; V gene: TRBV5-5; CDR3 protein: CASSLDQGGYTF; CDR3 DNA: TGTGCCAGCAGCTTGGACCAGGGGGGCTACACCTTC
D gene: NA; clone size: NA; J gene: TRBJ1-3; V gene: TRBV19; CDR3 protein: CASSMTRDAGNTIYF; CDR3 DNA: TGTGCCAGTAGTATGACTAGGGACGCTGGAAACACCATATATTTT
D gene: TRBD2; clone size: once; J gene: TRBJ2-2; V gene: TRBV7-2; CDR3 protein: CASRRLAGGTTTGELFF; CDR3 DNA: TGTGCCAGCAGGAGACTAGCGGGAGGTACCACGACCGGGGAGCTGTTTTTT
D gene: TRBD1; clone size: NA; J gene: TRBJ1-2; V gene: TRBV5-6; CDR3 protein: CASRYRGTNYGYTF; CDR3 DNA: TGTGCCAGCAGATACAGGGGGACTAACTATGGCTACACCTTC
D gene: NA; clone size: NA; J gene: TRBJ2-7; V gene: TRBV18; CDR3 protein: CASSGERTYEQYF; CDR3 DNA: TGTGCCAGCTCCGGGGAGAGGACCTACGAGCAGTACTTC
D gene: NA; clone size: NA; J gene: TRBJ1-1; V gene: TRBV7-2; CDR3 protein: CASSSYRLGNTEAFF; CDR3 DNA: TGTGCCAGCAGCTCGTACCGACTGGGGAACACTGAAGCTTTCTTT
D gene: TRBD1; clone size: NA; J gene: TRBJ2-7; V gene: TRBV6-2/TRBV6-3; CDR3 protein: CASSSLDRGGSYEQYF; CDR3 DNA: TGTGCCAGCAGTAGTCTTGACAGGGGAGGTTCCTACGAGCAGTACTTC
D gene: NA; clone size: NA; J gene: TRBJ1-1; V gene: TRBV20-1; CDR3 protein: CSASHANQAEAFF; CDR3 DNA: TGCAGTGCTAGTCACGCGAACCAGGCTGAAGCTTTCTTT
D gene: TRBD2; clone size: NA; J gene: TRBJ2-3; V gene: TRBV13; CDR3 protein: CASTLAGAPDTQYF; CDR3 DNA: TGTGCCAGCACCCTAGCGGGGGCCCCAGATACGCAGTATTTT
D gene: NA; clone size: NA; J gene: TRBJ2-7; V gene: TRBV4-3; CDR3 protein: CASSAQRGPYEQYF; CDR3 DNA: TGCGCCAGCAGCGCTCAGCGAGGCCCCTACGAGCAGTACTTC
D gene: TRBD2; clone size: NA; J gene: TRBJ2-1; V gene: TRBV7-2; CDR3 protein: CASSLPWGLAGVRYNEQFF; CDR3 DNA: TGTGCCAGCAGCTTACCCTGGGGGTTAGCGGGAGTTCGGTACAATGAGCAGTTCTTC
D gene: TRBD2; clone size: NA; J gene: TRBJ2-3; V gene: TRBV11-2; CDR3 protein: CASSLAQREVSYDTQYF; CDR3 DNA: TGTGCCAGCAGCTTAGCTCAGCGGGAGGTTTCATATGATACGCAGTATTTT
D gene: TRBD1; clone size: NA; J gene: TRBJ1-5; V gene: TRBV7-9; CDR3 protein: CASGTGGSNNQPQHF; CDR3 DNA: TGTGCCAGTGGGACAGGGGGCTCCAACAATCAGCCCCAGCATTTT
D gene: TRBD2; clone size: NA; J gene: TRBJ2-1; V gene: TRBV5-4; CDR3 protein: CASSLLVGTSGTLPSNEQFF; CDR3 DNA: TGTGCCAGCAGCTTGCTGGTGGGAACTAGCGGGACCCTGCCCTCCAATGAGCAGTTCTTC
D gene: NA; clone size: NA; J gene: TRBJ2-5; V gene: TRBV7-2; CDR3 protein: CASSFLGRRETQYF; CDR3 DNA: TGTGCCAGCAGCTTTCTAGGGAGAAGGGAGACCCAGTACTTC
D gene: TRBD2; clone size: NA; J gene: TRBJ2-5; V gene: TRBV2; CDR3 protein: CASRVRLAGTQETQYF; CDR3 DNA: TGTGCCAGCAGGGTCCGACTAGCGGGGACACAAGAGACCCAGTACTTC
D gene: NA; clone size: once; J gene: TRBJ1-1; V gene: TRBV29-1; CDR3 protein: CSVAFLNTEAFF; CDR3 DNA: TGCAGCGTTGCTTTTTTAAACACTGAAGCTTTCTTT
D gene: NA; clone size: NA; J gene: TRBJ1-1; V gene: TRBV5-4; CDR3 protein: CASSRDTAEAFF; CDR3 DNA: TGTGCCAGCAGCCGGGACACGGCGGAAGCTTTCTTT
D gene: NA; clone size: once; J gene: TRBJ2-7; V gene: TRBV6-1; CDR3 protein: CASSERARGARRSYEQYF; CDR3 DNA: TGTGCCAGCAGTGAACGAGCTCGTGGGGCCCGAAGGTCCTACGAGCAGTACTTC
D gene: NA; clone size: NA; J gene: TRBJ2-7; V gene: TRBV5-4; CDR3 protein: CASSLEAGLVGEQYF; CDR3 DNA: TGTGCCAGCAGCTTGGAGGCGGGTTTGGTAGGGGAGCAGTACTTC
D gene: NA; clone size: NA; J gene: TRBJ1-1; V gene: TRBV2; CDR3 protein: CAAGQGRNTEAFF; CDR3 DNA: TGTGCCGCCGGTCAGGGAAGGAACACTGAAGCTTTCTTT
D gene: NA; clone size: few; J gene: TRBJ1-5; V gene: TRBV27; CDR3 protein: CASSQGYNQPQHF; CDR3 DNA: TGTGCCAGCAGTCAGGGCTACAATCAGCCCCAGCATTTT
D gene: NA; clone size: NA; J gene: TRBJ2-2; V gene: TRBV4-1; CDR3 protein: CASSQEFSGVTGELFF; CDR3 DNA: TGCGCCAGCAGCCAGGAGTTTTCCGGGGTCACCGGGGAGCTGTTTTTT
D gene: NA; clone size: NA; J gene: TRBJ2-7; V gene: TRBV19; CDR3 protein: CASSIRTGLRYEQYF; CDR3 DNA: TGTGCCAGTAGTATCAGAACAGGGTTACGATACGAGCAGTACTTC
D gene: TRBD1; clone size: NA; J gene: TRBJ1-2; V gene: TRBV18; CDR3 protein: CASSPGTGGDYGYTF; CDR3 DNA: TGTGCCAGCTCACCGGGGACAGGGGGCGACTATGGCTACACCTTC
D gene: NA; clone size: NA; J gene: TRBJ1-5; V gene: TRBV7-2; CDR3 protein: CASTLSPLQPQHF; CDR3 DNA: TGTGCCAGCACCCTTAGTCCACTTCAGCCCCAGCATTTT
D gene: NA; clone size: NA; J gene: TRBJ1-6; V gene: TRBV7-3; CDR3 protein: CASSHNASQSSYNSPLHF; CDR3 DNA: TGTGCCAGCAGCCACAACGCCTCCCAAAGCTCCTATAATTCACCCCTCCACTTT
D gene: TRBD1; clone size: NA; J gene: TRBJ2-7; V gene: TRBV2; CDR3 protein: CASSVRPGTGGAGQYF; CDR3 DNA: TGTGCCAGCAGTGTGCGTCCCGGGACAGGGGGCGCTGGGCAGTACTTC
D gene: NA; clone size: NA; J gene: TRBJ1-3; V gene: TRBV7-2; CDR3 protein: CASSFGGASGTIYF; CDR3 DNA: TGTGCCAGCAGCTTCGGGGGGGCGTCCGGCACCATATATTTT
D gene: NA; clone size: NA; J gene: TRBJ1-4; V gene: TRBV15; CDR3 protein: CATSDRYNEKLFF; CDR3 DNA: TGTGCCACCAGTGACAGGTATAATGAAAAACTGTTTTTT
D gene: NA; clone size: NA; J gene: TRBJ1-3; V gene: TRBV4-1; CDR3 protein: CASSQDPTPETESSSGNTIYF; CDR3 DNA: TGCGCCAGCAGCCAAGACCCCACCCCCGAAACAGAATCCTCGTCTGGAAACACCATATATTTT
D gene: TRBD1; clone size: NA; J gene: TRBJ1-4; V gene: TRBV19; CDR3 protein: CASRQQGATNEKLFF; CDR3 DNA: TGTGCCAGTAGACAACAGGGGGCAACTAATGAAAAACTGTTTTTT
D gene: NA; clone size: few; J gene: TRBJ1-1; V gene: TRBV7-3; CDR3 protein: CASSLQPGWTEAFF; CDR3 DNA: TGTGCCAGCAGCTTACAACCGGGTTGGACTGAAGCTTTCTTT
D gene: NA; clone size: few; J gene: TRBJ2-7; V gene: TRBV7-9; CDR3 protein: CASSSAGVMALYEQYF; CDR3 DNA: TGTGCCAGCAGCTCCGCAGGGGTAATGGCCCTCTACGAGCAGTACTTC
D gene: NA; clone size: NA; J gene: TRBJ2-3; V gene: TRBV5-1; CDR3 protein: CASSLAGGAGTDTQYF; CDR3 DNA: TGCGCCAGCAGCTTGGCCGGAGGGGCTGGCACAGATACGCAGTATTTT